The source of this T cell receptor beta chain is a study of T cell repertoires in cytomegalovirus infection. Study outcomes and limitations: CMV-specific TCR beta clonotypes restricted by HLA-C were the ones dominating the ex vivo response.

The germline V gene has CDR1 SGHDT and CDR2 YYEEEE. The CDR3 consists of 12 residues. TCRdb ran MiXCR on the reads and lists one entry per CDR3 protein. This sample carries 300,000 to 400,000 distinct CDR3 sequences, more than 8% of them seen once, and the ten largest clones take approximately 4.5%. As regards this clonotype: Its antigen remains unidentified. Compared with germline, one end of the junction differs, possibly owing to a read error.

The V call is TRBV5-6, the J call TRBJ2-1; weak D call: TRBD1 (5 bases). This TCR was recovered from a human donor in good health (CMV status not recorded). Some clones in this sample may be carry-over from other donors' samples. Source material: PBMCs. The CDR3 sequence is CASSLGVPPLAF. DNA of the CDR3: TGTGCCAGCAGCCTAGGGGTTCCGCCCCTCGCCTTC.